Each of the 14 T cell receptor beta chains below was sequenced from the same sample in a study of T cells after yellow fever vaccination. TCRdb itself ran the 5' RACE reads through MiXCR, one entry per CDR3 protein. The sample has 500,000 to 650,000 distinct CDR3 sequences, 9% to 15% seen once. The material was PBMCs, obtained on the day of the yellow fever booster vaccination. All receptors come from a man aged 25-45 years who received the YFV17D yellow fever vaccine.

The chain uses TRBV20-1 and TRBJ2-7, with TRBD2 identical over 8 bases. The CDR3 has 13 residues. Germline V gene sequence: CDR1 DFQATT, CDR2 SNEGSKA (reference sequence). After removal of 2 bases from V and 5 bases from J, the junction contained 5 bases not matched to a gene. CDR3 sequence: CSARNSGAHEQYF. The CDR3 coding sequence is TGCAGTGCTAGAAATAGCGGGGCTCACGAGCAGTACTTC.

The V call is TRBV6-6, the J call TRBJ1-4; 9 bases are a match to TRBD1. CDR3 size: 13 residues. J was trimmed by 8 bases and V by 7 bases; bases with no gene match: 5. CDR1 is MNHNY, CDR2 SVGAGI, per germline (reference sequence). The DNA for the CDR3 is TGTGCCAGCAACCGGGACAGGGACGAAAAACTGTTTTTT. Translation: CASNRDRDEKLFF.

This chain links TRBV20-1 with TRBJ1-1, with TRBD1 as a possible D gene (5 bases). CDR3 length equals 11 residues. V was cut by 5 bases and J by 7 bases, with 11 bases left in between. Germline lookup yields CDR1 DFQATT and CDR2 SNEGSKA (reference sequence). This chain's CDR3 is CSAGRDGEAFF. In DNA, the CDR3 is TGCAGTGCTGGGCGGGACGGTGAAGCTTTCTTT.

This clonotype was counted a few times. The chain has TRBV12-3 or TRBV12-4 and TRBJ2-1; no clear D. This CDR3 contains 13 residues. V was shortened by 2 bases and J by 3 bases, with 5 bases between the two germline ends. CDR3 sequence: CASSLNVYNEQFF. DNA of the CDR3: TGTGCCAGCAGTTTAAACGTCTACAATGAGCAGTTCTTC.

This clonotype was detected only a few times. The V call is TRBV5-6, the J call TRBJ2-1; TRBD2 is a possible D gene (5 bases). V lost 0 bases and J 14 bases, leaving 9 bases between the germline ends. Germline lookup yields CDR1 SGHDT and CDR2 YYEEEE. The CDR3 loop spans 11 amino acids. CDR3 sequence: CASSLVGVEFF. CDR3 nucleotides: TGTGCCAGCAGCTTGGTCGGGGTAGAGTTCTTC.

There are a few counts of this clonotype. CDR3 protein: CSVDPRGTDTQYF. The CDR3 region has the DNA TGCAGCGTTGACCCCAGGGGTACAGATACGCAGTATTTT. The J gene is TRBJ2-3, the V gene TRBV29-1, with D perhaps TRBD1 (6 bases). V was trimmed by 3 bases and J by 3 bases, leaving 10 bases between them. CDR1 is SQVTM, CDR2 ANQGSEA, per germline. The CDR3 runs to 13 residues.

There are many counts of this clonotype. The J gene is TRBJ2-7, the V gene TRBV6-1, with no clear D. V shed 0 bases and J shed 4 bases, with 16 bases lying between them. CDR3 length equals 16 residues. In germline, CDR1 is MNHNS, CDR2 SASEGT. The CDR3 loop is CASSEAIGKRSYEQYF. In DNA, the CDR3 is TGTGCCAGCAGTGAAGCGATAGGAAAACGTTCATACGAGCAGTACTTC.

This chain connects TRBV6-2 or TRBV6-3 to TRBJ1-1; D remains unclear. V was trimmed by 0 bases and J by 2 bases, leaving 4 bases between them. Germline assignment: CDR1 MNHEY and CDR2 SVGEGT. The CDR3 contains 13 residues. The CDR3 protein is CASSYSSNTEAFF. The DNA of the CDR3 is TGTGCCAGCAGTTACTCGAGCAACACTGAAGCTTTCTTT.

This clonotype was picked up one time. The CDR3 DNA sequence: TGTGCCAGCAGCTTAGGGACAGGGACCCCCTACGAGCAGTACTTC. Translated: CASSLGTGTPYEQYF. This chain links TRBV5-4 with TRBJ2-7; 9 nucleotides align to TRBD1. The CDR3 contains 15 residues. Trimming took 2 bases from V and 2 from J; bases not matched to a gene: 5. The V gene's germline CDR1 is SGHNT and CDR2 YYREEE (reference sequence).

V gene TRBV20-1 combines with J gene TRBJ2-3; D is unclear. V lost 2 bases to trimming and J lost 2 bases, with 11 bases between them. This CDR3 has 14 amino acids. Germline assignment: CDR1 DFQATT and CDR2 SNEGSKA (reference sequence). The CDR3 loop reads CSARSDKSTDTQYF. The CDR3 nucleotides are TGCAGTGCTAGATCCGACAAATCCACAGATACGCAGTATTTT.

A few counts support this clonotype. The chain carries TRBV11-2 and TRBJ1-2; 8 bases map to TRBD1. The ends lost 2 bases at V and 2 bases at J; junction bases unmatched: 4. CDR1 is SGHAT, CDR2 FQNNGV, per germline. This CDR3 region has 15 residues. In nucleotides, the CDR3 is TGTGCCAGCAGCTTATTGGGACAGGAAAACTATGGCTACACCTTC. Encoded protein: CASSLLGQENYGYTF.

This clonotype has only a few counts. One end of the junction is discordant with germline, which a read error may explain. The rearrangement links TRBV6-2 or TRBV6-3 to TRBJ2-1, with TRBD2 identical over 7 bases. Germline assignment: CDR1 MNHEY and CDR2 SVGEGT. The CDR3 has 15 amino acids. In DNA, the CDR3 is TGTGCTAGCAGGAGGGTCGGGGGGAGGGTGAATGAGCAGTTCTTC. Translated: CASRRVGGRVNEQFF.

The CDR3 DNA follows: TGCAGTGCTAAGTTTCGGGGAACAGGGAGAGAGACCCAGTACTTC. This encodes CSAKFRGTGRETQYF. V and J are TRBV20-1 and TRBJ2-5, with D perhaps TRBD1 (6 bases). This CDR3 comprises 15 residues. CDR1 is DFQATT and CDR2 is SNEGSKA in the germline V gene (reference sequence). The ends were cut back, 4 bases at V and 4 bases at J, with 19 bases in the middle.

This clonotype has a handful of counts. This chain uses TRBV20-1 with TRBJ2-3; no clear D gene. The CDR3 is made up of 12 amino acids. Germline-derived CDR1 and CDR2 are DFQATT and SNEGSKA (reference sequence). V shed 2 bases and J shed 4 bases, with 7 bases lying between them. Written as DNA, the CDR3 is TGCAGTGCTAGATCCCCGGCAGATACGCAGTATTTT. It codes for CSARSPADTQYF.